This T cell receptor (beta chain) was sequenced during a study of T-cell reconstitution after alpha-beta-depleted transplantation in children. Points from the study as a whole: Several hundred expanded graft clones reportedly were the source of alpha-beta T cells about two months after transplant.

This clonotype was observed a few times. Its specificity is not known. V lost 3 bases to trimming and J lost 0 bases, with 12 bases between them. Germline values: CDR1 ENHRY, CDR2 SYGVKD. The length of the CDR3 is 15 residues. Preparation of the TCRbeta library involved a method that used unique molecular identifiers. TCRdb passed the PCR reads through MiXCR, listing each CDR3 protein once. Found here are around 670,000 distinct CDR3 sequences, 10% to 15% of them singletons; the top ten hold roughly 0.77%. The chain employs TRBV10-3 and TRBJ2-7; no clear D. The sequencing used PBMCs, collected before TCRalphabeta/CD19-depleted stem cell transplant. This TCR came from a girl between 2 and 10 years old with congenital amegakaryocytic thrombocytopenia, due to receive a stem cell transplant. CDR3 sequence: CAISERTLSSYEQYF. The CDR3, as DNA: TGTGCCATCAGTGAACGGACGCTGAGCTCCTACGAGCAGTACTTC.